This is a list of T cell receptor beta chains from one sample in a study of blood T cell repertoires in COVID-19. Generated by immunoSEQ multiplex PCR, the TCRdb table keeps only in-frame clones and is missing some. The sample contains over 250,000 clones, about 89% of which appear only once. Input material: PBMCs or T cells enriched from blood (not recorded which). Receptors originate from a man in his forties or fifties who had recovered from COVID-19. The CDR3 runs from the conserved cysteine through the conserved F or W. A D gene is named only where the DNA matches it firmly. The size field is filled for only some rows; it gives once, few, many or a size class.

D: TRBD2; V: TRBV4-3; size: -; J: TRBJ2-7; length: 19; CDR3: CASSQDRLAGVGPNYEQYF; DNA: TGCGCCAGCAGCCAAGACCGACTAGCGGGGGTAGGACCCAACTACGAGCAGTACTTC
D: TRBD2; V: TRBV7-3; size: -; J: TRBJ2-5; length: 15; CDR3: CASSTSGGFQETQYF; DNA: TGTGCCAGCAGTACTAGCGGGGGATTTCAAGAGACCCAGTACTTC
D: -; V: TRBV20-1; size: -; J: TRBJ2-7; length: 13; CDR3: CSASRTAIYEQYF; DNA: TGCAGTGCTAGTCGGACAGCGATCTACGAGCAGTACTTC
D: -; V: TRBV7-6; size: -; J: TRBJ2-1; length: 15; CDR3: CASSSSYISWNEQFF; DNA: TGTGCCAGCAGCTCTTCATACATTAGCTGGAATGAGCAGTTCTTC
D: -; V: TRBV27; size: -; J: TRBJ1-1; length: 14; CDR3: CASSLFGVGTEAFF; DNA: TGTGCCAGCAGTTTGTTCGGGGTGGGTACTGAAGCTTTCTTT
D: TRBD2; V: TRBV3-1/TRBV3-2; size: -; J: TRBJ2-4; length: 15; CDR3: CASRAGGARGNIQYF; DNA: TGTGCCAGCAGGGCCGGGGGGGCCAGAGGAAACATTCAGTACTTC
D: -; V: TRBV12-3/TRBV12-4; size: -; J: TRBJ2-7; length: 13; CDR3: CASSRDTSYEQYF; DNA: TGTGCCAGCAGTAGGGACACCTCCTACGAGCAGTACTTC
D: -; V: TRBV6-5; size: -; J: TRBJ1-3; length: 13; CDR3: CASRRDSGNTIYF; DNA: TGTGCCAGCAGACGGGACTCTGGAAACACCATATATTTT
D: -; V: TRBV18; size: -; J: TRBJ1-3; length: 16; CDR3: CASSPSQMPDGNTIYF; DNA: TGTGCCAGCTCACCATCACAGATGCCTGACGGAAACACCATATATTTT
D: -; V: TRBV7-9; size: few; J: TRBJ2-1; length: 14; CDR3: CASSLDSSYNEQFF; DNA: TGTGCCAGCAGCTTAGACTCGTCCTACAATGAGCAGTTCTTC
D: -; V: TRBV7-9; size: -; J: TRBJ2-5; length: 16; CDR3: CASSLVSVGGHETQYF; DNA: TGTGCCAGCAGCTTAGTATCGGTGGGGGGGCATGAGACCCAGTACTTC
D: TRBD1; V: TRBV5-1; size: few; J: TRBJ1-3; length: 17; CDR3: CASSLGLTGGRGNTIYF; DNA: TGCGCCAGCAGCTTGGGGCTTACAGGGGGCAGAGGAAACACCATATATTTT
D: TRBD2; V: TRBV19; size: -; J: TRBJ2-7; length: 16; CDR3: CASSPRVGGIPYEQYF; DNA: TGTGCCAGTAGTCCCCGAGTCGGGGGGATACCCTACGAGCAGTACTTC
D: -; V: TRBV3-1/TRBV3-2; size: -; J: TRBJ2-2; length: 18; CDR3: CASSQDPLGTLNTGELFF; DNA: TGTGCCAGCAGCCAAGACCCACTTGGGACTTTGAACACCGGGGAGCTGTTTTTT
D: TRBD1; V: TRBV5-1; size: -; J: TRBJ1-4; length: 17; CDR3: CASSADRVRGENEKLFF; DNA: TGCGCCAGCAGCGCCGACAGGGTCAGGGGGGAAAATGAAAAACTGTTTTTT
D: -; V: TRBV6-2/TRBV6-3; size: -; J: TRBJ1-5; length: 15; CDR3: CASSRPPMQNQPQHF; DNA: TGTGCCAGCAGCCGCCCCCCGATGCAGAATCAGCCCCAGCATTTT
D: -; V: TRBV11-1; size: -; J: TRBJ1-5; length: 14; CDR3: CASSLAPGDQPQHF; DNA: TGTGCCAGCAGCTTAGCACCGGGAGATCAGCCCCAGCATTTT
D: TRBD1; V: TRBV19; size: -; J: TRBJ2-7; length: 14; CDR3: CASSTGQSSYEQYF; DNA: TGTGCCAGTAGTACGGGACAGAGCTCCTACGAGCAGTACTTC
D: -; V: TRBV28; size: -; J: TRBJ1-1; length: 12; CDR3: CASTTTIMEAFF; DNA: TGTGCCAGCACCACCACTATCATGGAAGCTTTCTTT
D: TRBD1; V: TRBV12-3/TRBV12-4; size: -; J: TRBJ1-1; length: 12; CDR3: CASSLRGREAFF; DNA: TGTGCCAGCAGTCTCAGGGGGCGCGAAGCTTTCTTT
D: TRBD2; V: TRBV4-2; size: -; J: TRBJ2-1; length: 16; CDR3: CASSQISGLAGGKQFF; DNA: TGTGCCAGCAGCCAGATTTCAGGACTAGCGGGAGGTAAGCAGTTCTTC
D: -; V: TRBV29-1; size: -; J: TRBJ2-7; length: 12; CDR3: CSVELVGYEQYF; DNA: TGCAGCGTTGAACTGGTCGGCTACGAGCAGTACTTC
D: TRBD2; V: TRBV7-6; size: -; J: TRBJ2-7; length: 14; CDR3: CASSRSGGAGEQYF; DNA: TGTGCCAGCTCCCGGAGCGGGGGGGCGGGGGAGCAGTACTTC
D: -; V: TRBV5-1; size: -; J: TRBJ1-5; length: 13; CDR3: CASSLQGEQPQHF; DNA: TGCGCCAGCAGCTTACAGGGTGAACAGCCCCAGCATTTT
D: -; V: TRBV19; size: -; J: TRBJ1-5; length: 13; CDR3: CASSIGGFQPQHF; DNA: TGTGCCAGTAGTATAGGAGGGTTTCAGCCCCAGCATTTT
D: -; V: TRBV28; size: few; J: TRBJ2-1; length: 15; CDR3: CASSLRIAAGNEQFF; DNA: TGTGCCAGCAGTTTACGAATAGCCGCCGGCAATGAGCAGTTCTTC
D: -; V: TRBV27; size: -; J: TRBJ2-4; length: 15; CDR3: CASSLSGAAKNIQYF; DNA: TGTGCCAGCAGTTTATCGGGGGCGGCCAAAAACATTCAGTACTTC
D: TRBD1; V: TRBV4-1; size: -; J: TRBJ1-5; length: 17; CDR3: CASSQVWGDRGSQPQHF; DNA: TGCGCCAGCAGCCAAGTGTGGGGGGACAGGGGGTCTCAGCCCCAGCATTTT
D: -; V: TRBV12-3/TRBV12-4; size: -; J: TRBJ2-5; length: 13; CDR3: CASTSRGQETQYF; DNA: TGTGCCAGCACCTCTCGGGGGCAAGAGACCCAGTACTTC
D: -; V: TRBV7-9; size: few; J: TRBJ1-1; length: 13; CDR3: CASSFVQDTEAFF; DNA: TGTGCCAGCAGCTTCGTACAGGACACTGAAGCTTTCTTT
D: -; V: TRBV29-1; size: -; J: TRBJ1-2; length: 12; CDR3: CSGRDNPYGYTF; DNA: TGCAGCGGCCGGGACAATCCATATGGCTACACCTTC
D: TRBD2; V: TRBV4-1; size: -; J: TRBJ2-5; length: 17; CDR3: CASSQDLSGGLGETQYF; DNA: TGCGCCAGCAGCCAAGATTTAAGCGGGGGGCTTGGAGAGACCCAGTACTTC
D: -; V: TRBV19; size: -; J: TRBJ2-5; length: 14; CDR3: CASSMSGGPETQYF; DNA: TGTGCCAGTAGTATGAGTGGGGGCCCAGAGACCCAGTACTTC
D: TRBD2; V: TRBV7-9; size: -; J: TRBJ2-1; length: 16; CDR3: CASSQTFSGGAHEQFF; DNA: TGTGCCAGCAGCCAAACGTTTAGCGGGGGGGCCCATGAGCAGTTCTTC
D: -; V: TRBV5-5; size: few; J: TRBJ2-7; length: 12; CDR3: CASSDRTYEQYF; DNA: TGTGCCAGCAGCGACAGGACCTACGAGCAGTACTTC
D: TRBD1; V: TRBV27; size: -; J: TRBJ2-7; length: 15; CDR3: CASSLKDRDPYEQYF; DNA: TGTGCCAGCAGTTTAAAGGACAGGGACCCCTACGAGCAGTACTTC
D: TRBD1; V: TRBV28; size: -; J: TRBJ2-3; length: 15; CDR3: CASSRPGQGPDTQYF; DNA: TGTGCCAGCAGCAGGCCGGGACAGGGGCCAGATACGCAGTATTTT
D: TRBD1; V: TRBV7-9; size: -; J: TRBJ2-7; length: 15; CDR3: CASSLQGSVDYEQYF; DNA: TGTGCCAGCAGCCTACAGGGGTCGGTCGATTACGAGCAGTACTTC
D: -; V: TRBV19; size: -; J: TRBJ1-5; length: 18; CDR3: CASSIERLGVTSNQPQHF; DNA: TGTGCCAGTAGTATAGAGAGGCTAGGTGTGACCAGCAATCAGCCCCAGCATTTT
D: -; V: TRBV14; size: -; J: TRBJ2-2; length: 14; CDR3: CASSQVSGGGELFF; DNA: TGTGCCAGCAGCCAAGTTTCAGGAGGCGGGGAGCTGTTTTTT
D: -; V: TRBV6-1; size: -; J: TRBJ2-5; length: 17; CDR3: CASSARTIGGIAETQYF; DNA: TGTGCCAGCAGTGCACGTACGATTGGGGGGATCGCAGAGACCCAGTACTTC
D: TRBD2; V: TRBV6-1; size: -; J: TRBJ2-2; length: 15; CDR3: CASSPAGGGTGELFF; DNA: TGTGCCAGCAGTCCCGCGGGGGGTGGCACCGGGGAGCTGTTTTTT
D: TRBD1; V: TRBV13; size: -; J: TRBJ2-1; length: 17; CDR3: CASSLVQGLAFYNEQFF; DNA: TGTGCCAGCAGCTTAGTACAGGGGTTAGCATTCTACAATGAGCAGTTCTTC
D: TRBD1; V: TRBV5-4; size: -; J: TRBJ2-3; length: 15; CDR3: CASSAGQGELDTQYF; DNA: TGTGCCAGCAGCGCGGGACAGGGTGAATTGGATACGCAGTATTTT
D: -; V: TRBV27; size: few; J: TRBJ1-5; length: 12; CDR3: CASRTSGKPQHF; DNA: TGTGCCAGCCGGACCTCAGGGAAGCCCCAGCATTTT
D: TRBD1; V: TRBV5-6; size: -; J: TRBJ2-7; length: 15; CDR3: CASSPGTGFSYEQYF; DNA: TGTGCCAGCAGCCCCGGGACAGGGTTTTCCTACGAGCAGTACTTC
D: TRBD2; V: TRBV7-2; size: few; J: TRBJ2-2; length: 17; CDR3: CASSLDELAGVAGELFF; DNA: TGTGCCAGCAGCTTAGACGAACTAGCGGGAGTTGCCGGGGAGCTGTTTTTT
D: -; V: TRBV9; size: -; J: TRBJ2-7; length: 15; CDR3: CASSVGSGERYEQYF; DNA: TGTGCCAGCAGCGTAGGGTCAGGGGAAAGGTACGAGCAGTACTTC
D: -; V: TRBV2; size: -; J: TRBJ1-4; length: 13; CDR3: CASSPQGPEKLFF; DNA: TGTGCCAGCAGCCCACAGGGCCCTGAAAAACTGTTTTTT
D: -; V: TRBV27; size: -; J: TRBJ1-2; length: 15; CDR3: CASSREGTGNYGYTF; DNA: TGTGCCAGCAGTCGAGAAGGAACAGGGAACTATGGCTACACCTTC
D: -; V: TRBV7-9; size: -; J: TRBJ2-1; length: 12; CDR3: CASSYVNNEQFF; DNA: TGTGCCAGCAGTTATGTTAACAATGAGCAGTTCTTC
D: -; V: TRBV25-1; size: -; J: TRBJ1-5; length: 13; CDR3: CASSGAGVQPQHF; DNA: TGTGCCAGCAGTGGGGCAGGTGTTCAGCCCCAGCATTTT
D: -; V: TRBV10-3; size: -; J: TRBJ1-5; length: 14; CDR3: CAATDGDTGEPQHF; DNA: TGTGCCGCCACAGACGGGGACACCGGGGAGCCCCAGCATTTT
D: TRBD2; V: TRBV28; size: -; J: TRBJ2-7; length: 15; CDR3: CASSLERGLTTEQYF; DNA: TGTGCCAGCAGTTTAGAGCGGGGGCTAACTACCGAGCAGTACTTC
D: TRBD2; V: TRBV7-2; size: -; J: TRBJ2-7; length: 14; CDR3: CASSPRGGFHEQYF; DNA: TGTGCCAGCAGCCCACGGGGAGGGTTCCACGAGCAGTACTTC
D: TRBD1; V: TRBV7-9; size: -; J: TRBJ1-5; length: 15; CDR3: CASSSGQLSNQPQHF; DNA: TGTGCCAGCAGCTCGGGACAGTTGAGCAATCAGCCCCAGCATTTT
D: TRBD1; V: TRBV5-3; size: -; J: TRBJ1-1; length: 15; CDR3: CARSNGQALNTEAFF; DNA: TGTGCCAGAAGTAACGGACAGGCGCTGAACACTGAAGCTTTCTTT
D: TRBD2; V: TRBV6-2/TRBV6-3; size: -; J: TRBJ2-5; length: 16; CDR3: CASSYYWGGPRETQYF; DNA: TGTGCCAGCAGTTATTATTGGGGGGGTCCCAGGGAGACCCAGTACTTC
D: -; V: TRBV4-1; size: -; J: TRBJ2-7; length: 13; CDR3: CASSQEGGYEQYF; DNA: TGCGCCAGCAGCCAAGAGGGAGGCTACGAGCAGTACTTC